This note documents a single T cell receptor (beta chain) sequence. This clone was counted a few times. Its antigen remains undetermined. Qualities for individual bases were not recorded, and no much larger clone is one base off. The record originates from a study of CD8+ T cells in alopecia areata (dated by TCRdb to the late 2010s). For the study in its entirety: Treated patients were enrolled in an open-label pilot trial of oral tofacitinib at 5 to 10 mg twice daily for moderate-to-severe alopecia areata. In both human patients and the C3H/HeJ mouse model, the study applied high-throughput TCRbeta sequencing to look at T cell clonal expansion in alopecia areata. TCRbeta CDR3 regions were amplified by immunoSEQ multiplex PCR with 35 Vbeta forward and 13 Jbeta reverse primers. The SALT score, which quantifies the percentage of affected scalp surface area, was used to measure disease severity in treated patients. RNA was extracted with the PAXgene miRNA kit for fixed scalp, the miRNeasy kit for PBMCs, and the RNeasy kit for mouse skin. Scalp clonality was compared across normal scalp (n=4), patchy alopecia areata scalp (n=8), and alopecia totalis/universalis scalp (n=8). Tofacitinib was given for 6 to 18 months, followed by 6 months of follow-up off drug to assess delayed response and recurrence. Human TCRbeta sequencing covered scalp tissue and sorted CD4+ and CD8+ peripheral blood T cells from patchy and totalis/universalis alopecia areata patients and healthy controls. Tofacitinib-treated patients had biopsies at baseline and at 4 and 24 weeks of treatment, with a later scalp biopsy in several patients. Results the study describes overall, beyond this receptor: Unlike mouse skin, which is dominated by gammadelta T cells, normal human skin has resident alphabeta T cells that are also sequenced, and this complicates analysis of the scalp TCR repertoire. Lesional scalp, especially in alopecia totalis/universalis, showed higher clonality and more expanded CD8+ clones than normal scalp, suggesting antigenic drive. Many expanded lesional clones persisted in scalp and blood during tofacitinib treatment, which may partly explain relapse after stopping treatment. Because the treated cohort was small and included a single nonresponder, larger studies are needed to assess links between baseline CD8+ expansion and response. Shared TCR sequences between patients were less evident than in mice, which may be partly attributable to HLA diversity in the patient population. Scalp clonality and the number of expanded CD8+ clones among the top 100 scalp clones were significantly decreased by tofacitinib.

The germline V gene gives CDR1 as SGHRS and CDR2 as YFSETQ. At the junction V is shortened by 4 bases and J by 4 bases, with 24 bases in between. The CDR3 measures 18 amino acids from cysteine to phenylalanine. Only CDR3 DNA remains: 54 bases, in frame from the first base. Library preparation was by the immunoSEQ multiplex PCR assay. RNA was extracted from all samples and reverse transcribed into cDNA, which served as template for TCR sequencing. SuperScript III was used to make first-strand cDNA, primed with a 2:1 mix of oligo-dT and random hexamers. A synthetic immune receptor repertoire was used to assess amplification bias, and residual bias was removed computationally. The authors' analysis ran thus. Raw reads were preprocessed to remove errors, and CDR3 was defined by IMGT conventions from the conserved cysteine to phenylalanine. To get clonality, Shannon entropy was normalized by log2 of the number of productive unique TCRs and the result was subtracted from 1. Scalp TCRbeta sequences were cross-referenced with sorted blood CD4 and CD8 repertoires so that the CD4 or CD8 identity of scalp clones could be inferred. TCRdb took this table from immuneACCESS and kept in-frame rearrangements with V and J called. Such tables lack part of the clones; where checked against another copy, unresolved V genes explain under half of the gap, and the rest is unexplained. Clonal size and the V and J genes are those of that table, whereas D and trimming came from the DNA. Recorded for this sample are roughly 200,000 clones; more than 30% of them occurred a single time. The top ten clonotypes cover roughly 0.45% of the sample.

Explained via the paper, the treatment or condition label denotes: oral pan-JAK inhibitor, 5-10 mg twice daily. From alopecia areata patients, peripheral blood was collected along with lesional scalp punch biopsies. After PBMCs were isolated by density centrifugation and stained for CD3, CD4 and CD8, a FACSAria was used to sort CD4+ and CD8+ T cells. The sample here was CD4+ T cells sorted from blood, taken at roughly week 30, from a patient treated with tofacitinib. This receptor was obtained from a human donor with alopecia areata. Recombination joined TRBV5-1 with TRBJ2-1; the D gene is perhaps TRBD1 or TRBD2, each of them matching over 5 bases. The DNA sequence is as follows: TGCGCCAGCAGCCGACGTCGGGACCCATTTCAGCAGTACAATGAGCAGTTCTTC. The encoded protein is CASSRRRDPFQQYNEQFF.